This TCR beta chain was documented in a study of T cell responses to AZD1222 COVID-19 vaccine. Study information: Second-dose timings of about 4 or about 12 weeks were pooled. Study-wide results and caveats: Donors, mostly white British, included more females; clonal diversity was possibly underestimated. Baseline serology detected seropositivity in only 5 or 6 AZD1222 recipients.

TCRdb keeps only in-frame clones here, not all; method: immunoSEQ multiplex PCR. The table has some 120,000 clones, about 91% seen once; the top ten hold more than 2.5%. There are 16 residues in the CDR3. In germline, CDR1 is SGHRS, CDR2 YFSETQ. Trimming took 0 bases from V and 4 from J, leaving 13 bases between them. As for this clone: Its antigen is undetermined.

The sequence was obtained from an adult in good health. The sequencing used peripheral blood, collected on day 0 of AZD1222 vaccination. The chain employs TRBV5-1 and TRBJ2-2, with a tentative D call TRBD2 (5 bases). For the CDR3, the DNA is TGCGCCAGCAGCTTGGTCGGGGTGAGCCTCACCGGGGAGCTGTTTTTT. Translation gives CASSLVGVSLTGELFF.